This passage covers 21 T cell receptor beta chains from one sample sequenced in a study of CD8 T cells in Susac syndrome (dated by TCRdb to the late 2010s). Receptor amplification or capture employed the immunoSEQ multiplex PCR assay. RNA was extracted with the RNeasy kit and roughly 0.45 to 1 ug was reverse transcribed using random hexamers. The public reads were quality trimmed at Q25 with fastp and then assembled into clones with MiXCR by TCRdb, keeping productive beta chains. Rows merge per CDR3 protein into single entries with the most common DNA and genes. This sample holds roughly 300,000 distinct CDR3 sequences; around 83% were observed only once. The ten largest clones represent approximately 0.11% of the sample. What was sequenced was CD8+ T cells from PBMCs. The receptors come from a human donor with multiple sclerosis.

This chain connects TRBV7-3 to TRBJ2-7; D may match TRBD1 or TRBD2 (5 bases each). This CDR3 spans 12 amino acids. Germline V gene sequence: CDR1 SGHTA, CDR2 FQGTGA. Trimming removed 5 bases from V and 6 bases from J, with 11 bases in between. Here the CDR3 reads CASSPRAGEQYF. The CDR3 nucleotides are TGTGCCAGCAGCCCCAGGGCGGGCGAGCAGTACTTC.

The chain joins TRBV19 to TRBJ2-1; TRBD2 might be the D (5 bases). Germline V gene sequence: CDR1 LNHDA, CDR2 SQIVND (reference sequence). The germline V and J ends were trimmed by 7 bases and 5 bases, with 12 bases remaining between them. The CDR3 is 13 residues long. Written as DNA, the CDR3 is TGTGCCAGTACCTCCGGGCGGGACAATGAGCAGTTCTTC. Protein product: CASTSGRDNEQFF.

The chain is built from TRBV6-6 and TRBJ2-7; D tentatively reads TRBD1 or TRBD2 (5 bases each). CDR1 is MNHNY, CDR2 SVGAGI, per germline (reference sequence). Between the trimmed V and J ends, which lost 2 bases and 7 bases, there was a span of 9 bases. CDR3 length: 12 residues. Here the CDR3 reads CASSYEGWEQYF. The DNA for the CDR3 is TGTGCCAGCAGTTACGAGGGGTGGGAGCAGTACTTC.

The rearrangement uses TRBV28 and TRBJ2-1, with 7 bases identical to TRBD2. The J segment lost 5 bases and the V segment lost 5 bases, leaving 3 bases of the junction unmatched. Germline CDR1 and CDR2: MDHEN and SYDVKM. The CDR3 sequence is 13 residues long. CDR3 residues: CASSPGLNNEQFF. CDR3 in DNA: TGTGCCAGCAGTCCGGGACTAAACAATGAGCAGTTCTTC.

This clonotype was seen just once. The genes are TRBV20-1 and TRBJ1-6, with 10 bases identical to TRBD1. The CDR3 totals 17 residues. CDR1 is DFQATT, CDR2 SNEGSKA, per germline (reference sequence). V gave up 0 bases and J gave up 10 bases; unmatched junction bases: 12. Here the CDR3 reads CSARDLLETGGWSPLHF. As DNA, the CDR3 is TGCAGTGCTAGAGATCTTCTGGAGACAGGGGGCTGGTCACCCCTCCACTTT.

This chain joins TRBV7-9 and TRBJ2-7; D remains unclear. V was trimmed by 5 bases and J by 7 bases, leaving 15 bases between them. Germline V gene data show CDR1 as SEHNR and CDR2 as FQNEAQ (reference sequence). The CDR3 is made up of 13 amino acids. This CDR3 reads CASSGQAVDEQYF. The CDR3 DNA follows: TGTGCCAGCAGCGGGCAGGCGGTCGATGAGCAGTACTTC.

The chain couples TRBV12-3 or TRBV12-4 to TRBJ1-1, with D maybe TRBD1 (6 bases). There are 15 residues in the CDR3. Trimming removed 4 bases from V and 0 bases from J, with 12 bases in between. The CDR3 sequence: CASSWTVTMNTEAFF. CDR3 DNA sequence: TGTGCCAGCAGTTGGACAGTAACTATGAACACTGAAGCTTTCTTT.

The CDR3 here is CASSSETGGYHEAFF. The DNA for the CDR3 is TGTGCCAGCAGCTCCGAAACAGGGGGTTATCATGAAGCTTTCTTT. J is TRBJ1-1 and V is TRBV5-6; 8 nucleotides match TRBD1. V lost 3 bases and J lost 7; bases outside the gene matches: 11. CDR3 size: 15 residues. CDR1 and CDR2 (germline): SGHDT, YYEEEE.

The V and J genes are TRBV4-2 and TRBJ2-7, with TRBD2 matching 14 bases. The CDR3 runs 16 residues. Per the germline V gene, CDR1 is LGHNA and CDR2 is YNFKEQ. After removal of 4 bases from V and 5 bases from J, the junction contained 7 bases not matched to a gene. The CDR3 sequence: CASSLRPGLAGDEQYF. The CDR3 coding sequence is TGTGCCAGCAGCCTAAGACCGGGACTAGCGGGAGACGAGCAGTACTTC.

The chain links TRBV12-3 or TRBV12-4 to TRBJ2-2; 12 bases align to TRBD2. This CDR3 contains 18 residues. Trimming removed 2 bases from V and 8 bases from J; junction bases left unmatched: 12. This chain's CDR3 is CASSLSSKTSGRAGELFF. For the CDR3, the DNA is TGTGCCAGCAGTTTATCGTCTAAGACTAGCGGGAGAGCTGGGGAGCTGTTTTTT.

The chain carries TRBV5-4 and TRBJ1-1, with 7 bases aligning to TRBD1. Per the germline V gene, CDR1 is SGHNT and CDR2 is YYREEE (reference sequence). The CDR3 loop spans 15 amino acids. Germline trimming cut 8 bases from V and 8 bases from J; bases unmatched to any gene: 18. Here the CDR3 reads CARSFSPGQGEEAFF. The CDR3 DNA reads TGTGCCAGGTCCTTCTCTCCGGGGCAGGGGGAGGAAGCTTTCTTT.

This chain joins TRBV9 and TRBJ1-5; TRBD1 matches at 10 bases. The CDR3 spans 15 residues. Germline V lookup: CDR1 SGDLS, CDR2 YYNGEE. V shed 5 bases and J 6 bases; nucleotides not matched to a gene: 8. DNA of the CDR3: TGTGCCAGCAGTCAGGGGACAGGGGAAGCTCAGCCCCAGCATTTT. This gives the protein CASSQGTGEAQPQHF.

The rearrangement joins TRBV12-3 or TRBV12-4 to TRBJ2-5; D is unresolved. The CDR3 runs to 13 residues. The ends were cut back, 3 bases at V and 7 bases at J, with 12 bases in the middle. CDR3 DNA: TGTGCCAGCAGTTTGGCTTCTGTCGGGACCCAGTACTTC. Protein: CASSLASVGTQYF.

This clonotype was recorded a few times. The CDR3 DNA reads as TGCGCCAGCAGCTTGGGGGGACAGGGGTATGGCTACACCTTC. Protein sequence: CASSLGGQGYGYTF. The rearrangement joins TRBV5-1 to TRBJ1-2; TRBD1 agrees at 10 bases. In germline, CDR1 is SGHRS, CDR2 YFSETQ. CDR3 length: 14 residues. Trimming removed 0 bases from V and 5 bases from J; junction bases left unmatched: 1.

V usage is TRBV14 and J usage is TRBJ2-7, with D possibly being TRBD1 (6 bases). V was clipped by 1 base and J by 4 bases, with 17 bases between them. The CDR3 contains 16 residues. Germline V CDR1 and CDR2: SGHDN, FVKESK. The CDR3 region has the DNA TGTGCCAGCAGCCAAGTAATAACAGGGCTATCATACGAGCAGTACTTC. Translated: CASSQVITGLSYEQYF.

The chain recombines TRBV7-6 with TRBJ2-1; D is possibly TRBD2 (6 bases). V dropped 3 bases and J dropped 12 bases, with 9 bases sitting between them. This CDR3 region has 11 residues. Germline CDR1 SGHVS, CDR2 FNYEAQ. CDR3 loop: CASSLGTRQFF. CDR3 DNA: TGTGCCAGCAGCTTGGGGACTCGGCAGTTCTTC.

The chain joins TRBV9 to TRBJ2-1; D not resolved. This CDR3 has 17 amino acids. CDR1 is SGDLS, CDR2 YYNGEE, per germline. V lost 2 bases and J lost 8, with 23 bases in between. CDR3 sequence reads: CASSVEFGPPGLDEQFF. The CDR3 DNA reads TGTGCCAGCAGCGTTGAGTTCGGACCACCCGGGTTGGATGAGCAGTTCTTC.

The CDR3 DNA sequence: TGTGCCAGCAGCTCCGGGTACAGCTCTGGAAACACCATATATTTT. Protein: CASSSGYSSGNTIYF. V and J are TRBV7-6 and TRBJ1-3, with D hard to call. The germline V gene encodes CDR1 SGHVS and CDR2 FNYEAQ. The length of the CDR3 is 15 residues. V was trimmed by 4 bases and J by 0 bases, leaving 10 bases between them.

This chain links TRBV9 with TRBJ2-7; TRBD1 agrees at 7 bases. Germline CDR1 SGDLS, CDR2 YYNGEE. The CDR3 has 15 amino acids. The trim removed 4 bases at V and 5 bases at J, leaving 12 bases unmatched. The CDR3, as DNA: TGTGCCAGCAGCCCCCTCGGACAGGCCAGGGACGAGCAGTACTTC. The encoded protein is CASSPLGQARDEQYF.

This clonotype appeared once. The V gene is TRBV9, the J gene TRBJ1-5; perhaps TRBD1 as D (6 bases). The CDR3 spans 14 residues. Germline-derived CDR1 and CDR2 are SGDLS and YYNGEE. The V and J ends lost 3 bases and 2 bases respectively, with 9 bases between them. CDR3 region: CASSEGGGNQPQHF. In DNA form, the CDR3 reads TGTGCCAGCAGCGAGGGGGGAGGCAATCAGCCCCAGCATTTT.

The chain recombines TRBV29-1 with TRBJ1-1; D gene ambiguous. This CDR3 contains 14 residues. Germline V lookup: CDR1 SQVTM, CDR2 ANQGSEA. The V and J ends lost 4 bases and 4 bases respectively, with 16 bases between them. CDR3: CSVGVATLGTEAFF. CDR3 bases: TGCAGCGTTGGGGTAGCGACCCTGGGCACTGAAGCTTTCTTT. Full variable domain (rest looked up from reference TRBV29-1 and TRBJ1-1): SAVISQKPSRDICQRGTSLTIQCQVDSQVTMMFWYRQQPGQSLTLIATANQGSEATYESGFVIDKFPISRPNLTFSTLTVSNMSPEDSSIYLCSVGVATLGTEAFFGQGTRLTVV.